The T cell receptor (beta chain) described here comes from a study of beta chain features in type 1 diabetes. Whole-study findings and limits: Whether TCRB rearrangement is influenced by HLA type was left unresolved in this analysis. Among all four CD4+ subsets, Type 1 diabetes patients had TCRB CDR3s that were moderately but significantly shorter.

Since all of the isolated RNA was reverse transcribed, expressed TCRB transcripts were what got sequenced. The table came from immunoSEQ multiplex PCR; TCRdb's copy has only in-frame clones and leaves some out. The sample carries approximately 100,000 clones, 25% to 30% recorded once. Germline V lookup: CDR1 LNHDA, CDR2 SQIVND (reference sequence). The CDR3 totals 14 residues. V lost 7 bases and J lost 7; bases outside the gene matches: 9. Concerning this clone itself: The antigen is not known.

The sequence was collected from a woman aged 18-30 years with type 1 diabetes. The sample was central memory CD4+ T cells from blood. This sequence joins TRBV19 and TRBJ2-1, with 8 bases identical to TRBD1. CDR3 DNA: TGTGCCAGTACCCAGGGGGCCAGGTTGAATGAGCAGTTCTTC. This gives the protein CASTQGARLNEQFF. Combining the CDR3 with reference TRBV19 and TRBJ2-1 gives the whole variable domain DGGITQSPKYLFRKEGQNVTLSCEQNLNHDAMYWYRQDPGQGLRLIYYSQIVNDFQKGDIAEGYSVSREKKESFPLTVTSAQKNPTAFYLCASTQGARLNEQFFGPGTRLTVL.